This is a list of T cell receptor beta chains from one sample in a study of OX40 agonist ivuxolimab in advanced cancers. Libraries were prepared by immunoSEQ multiplex PCR; TCRdb keeps only in-frame clonotypes and omits some of them. The sample lists roughly 92,000 clones, around 88% occurring once. The input for sequencing was CD4+ or CD8+ T cells sorted from blood, taken in a trial of the OX40 agonist ivuxolimab. Source of these receptors: an adult with an advanced solid tumor such as melanoma, head and neck, liver or kidney cancer. Both conserved end residues are part of each CDR3. The D gene is left open where the match is weak. Not every row has a clone size; where given, it reads once, few, many or a size class.

v_call	d_call	j_call	clone_size	cdr3_nt	cdr3_aa
TRBV6-5	NA	TRBJ1-3	NA	TGTGCCAGTCGACGGAGCTCTGGAAACACCATATATTTT	CASRRSSGNTIYF
TRBV19	NA	TRBJ1-2	NA	TGTGCCACCTTACAGGGATTAAACTATGGCTACACCTTC	CATLQGLNYGYTF
TRBV7-8	TRBD1	TRBJ2-6	few	TGTGCCAGCAGCTACCGGGACAGGGAGTCTGGGGCCAACGTCCTGACTTTC	CASSYRDRESGANVLTF
TRBV10-1	TRBD1	TRBJ2-7	NA	TGCGCCAGCAGCCCAACGGGACAGGCTAACGAGCAGTACTTC	CASSPTGQANEQYF
TRBV19	NA	TRBJ2-1	NA	TGTGCCAGTAGTATAACGTGGCTCCAGAAGAAATACAATGAGCAGTTCTTC	CASSITWLQKKYNEQFF
TRBV5-1	NA	TRBJ2-7	NA	TGCGCCAGCAGCTTGAGGGACTCTTCCTACGAGCAGTACTTC	CASSLRDSSYEQYF
TRBV16	NA	TRBJ1-4	NA	TGTGCCAGCAGCCAAGGCAGAGGATATGAAAAACTGTTTTTT	CASSQGRGYEKLFF
TRBV28	NA	TRBJ2-3	few	TGTGCCAGCAGTGCCAGTGGGCCCACGCAGTATTTT	CASSASGPTQYF
TRBV29-1	TRBD2	TRBJ2-1	NA	TGCAGCGTTGACTCGAGCGGGGGTAATGTAGGGCAGTTCTTC	CSVDSSGGNVGQFF
TRBV5-1	TRBD2	TRBJ2-3	NA	TGCGCCAGCAGCGCAGCGGGAGTGCCTGGCACAGATACGCAGTATTTT	CASSAAGVPGTDTQYF
TRBV6-6	NA	TRBJ1-1	NA	TGTGCCAGCAGCCTTCGGGGGGGGAACACTGAAGCTTTCTTT	CASSLRGGNTEAFF
TRBV5-6	NA	TRBJ1-6	NA	TGTGCCAGCAGCCTAGGGCGTAGGGGCCCTATCTCTTCACCCCTCCACTTT	CASSLGRRGPISSPLHF
TRBV6-6	NA	TRBJ2-3	NA	TGTGCCAGCAGTTGGGACAGCACAGATACGCAGTATTTT	CASSWDSTDTQYF
TRBV6-1	TRBD1	TRBJ1-2	NA	TGTGCCAGCAGTGAGGAGCAGGGGGCGATCGGCGGCTACACCTTC	CASSEEQGAIGGYTF
TRBV6-1	NA	TRBJ1-5	once	TGTGCCAGCAGCAGCAACTTCAATCAGCCCCAGCATTTT	CASSSNFNQPQHF
TRBV18	TRBD1	TRBJ1-2	few	TGTGCCAGCTCACCACGATTGGGACAGGGTGAAGGGGGCTACACCTTC	CASSPRLGQGEGGYTF
TRBV6-1	TRBD1	TRBJ2-7	NA	TGTGCCAGCAGTGAAGCGCTTCGGGGACAGCCAGCCTACGAGCAGTACTTC	CASSEALRGQPAYEQYF
TRBV29-1	NA	TRBJ1-3	NA	TGCAGCGTCCAGGGGATCTCTGGAAACACCATATATTTT	CSVQGISGNTIYF
TRBV5-5	NA	TRBJ1-2	NA	TGTGCCAGCAGCTTGGACGGGTTTGGAACAGGCTACACCTTC	CASSLDGFGTGYTF
TRBV6-5	NA	TRBJ2-5	NA	TGTGCCAGCAGTTATAGGGAGTCCTTCAAGACCCAGTACTTC	CASSYRESFKTQYF
TRBV5-1	NA	TRBJ2-7	NA	TGCGCCAGCAGCTTAGTCTCAAAACCTTGGCCCGAGCAGTACTTC	CASSLVSKPWPEQYF
TRBV15	TRBD1	TRBJ2-1	NA	TGTGCCACCAGCAGGGGCAGGGGGCGGGACAATGAGCAGTTCTTC	CATSRGRGRDNEQFF
TRBV7-8	NA	TRBJ2-1	NA	TGTGCCAGCAGCTTAGCTGGGGGGGCGAGAGGGTTTGGTGAGCAGTTCTTC	CASSLAGGARGFGEQFF
TRBV9	NA	TRBJ2-1	NA	TGTGCCAGCAGCGTTAGACCCGAGGAGGAGCAGTTCTTC	CASSVRPEEEQFF